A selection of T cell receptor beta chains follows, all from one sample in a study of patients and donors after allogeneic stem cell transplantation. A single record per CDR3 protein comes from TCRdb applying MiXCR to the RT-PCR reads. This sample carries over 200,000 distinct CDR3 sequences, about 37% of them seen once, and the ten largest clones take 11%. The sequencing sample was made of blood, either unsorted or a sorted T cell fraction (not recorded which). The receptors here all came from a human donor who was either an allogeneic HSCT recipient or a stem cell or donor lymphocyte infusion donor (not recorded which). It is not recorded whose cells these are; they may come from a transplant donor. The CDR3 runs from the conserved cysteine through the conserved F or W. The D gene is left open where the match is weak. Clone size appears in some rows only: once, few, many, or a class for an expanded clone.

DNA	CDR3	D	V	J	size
TGTGCCAGTAGTGGAAGACGGACAGGACGCTACGAGCAGTACTTC	CASSGRRTGRYEQYF	TRBD1	TRBV19	TRBJ2-7	-
TGTGCCAGCAGCGTAGACGGGGGAGGCAATCAGCCCCAGCATTTT	CASSVDGGGNQPQHF	-	TRBV9	TRBJ1-5	-
TGTGCCATCAGCAGAACAGACTTCTCCTACGAGCAGTACTTC	CAISRTDFSYEQYF	-	TRBV10-3	TRBJ2-7	few
TGTGCCAGCAGTTATCAGACAGGACGTGGCTACACCTTC	CASSYQTGRGYTF	-	TRBV6-5	TRBJ1-2	-
TGTGCCAGCAGCTCAACGACAGGGAGCTCCTACGAGCAGTACTTC	CASSSTTGSSYEQYF	TRBD1	TRBV5-6	TRBJ2-7	-
TGTGCCAGCAGCCCCCCGGGGGCGGGACCCACAGATACGCAGTATTTT	CASSPPGAGPTDTQYF	-	TRBV27	TRBJ2-3	few
TGCGCCAGCAGCCCCGGCTGGGGCTTCGAGAATGAAAAACTGTTTTTT	CASSPGWGFENEKLFF	-	TRBV5-1	TRBJ1-4	-
TGTGCCAGCAGTTCCGTCGGGGGATTCGCGAACACCGGGGAGCTGTTTTTT	CASSSVGGFANTGELFF	-	TRBV6-5	TRBJ2-2	once
TGTGCCAGCAGCCAAGTGGAAGCGGGGGACTTCACCGGGGAGCTGTTTTTT	CASSQVEAGDFTGELFF	TRBD2	TRBV3-1	TRBJ2-2	-
TGTGCCAGCTCACCACGCAGGGAAGGCTATGGCTACACCTTC	CASSPRREGYGYTF	-	TRBV18	TRBJ1-2	few
TGCGCCAGCAGCCCGGAGCGGGTAGGGGGAGAGACCCAGTACTTC	CASSPERVGGETQYF	-	TRBV5-1	TRBJ2-5	-
TGTGCCAGCTGGGACCCTCCGGGGGATGGCAGATCCTATAATTCACCCCTCCACTTT	CASWDPPGDGRSYNSPLHF	-	TRBV6-2/TRBV6-3	TRBJ1-6	few
TGCAGTGCTAGAGATCAGGGAAACACCGGGGAGCTGTTTTTT	CSARDQGNTGELFF	-	TRBV20-1	TRBJ2-2	few
TGCGCCAGCAGCTTAACAGGGGCCGCCAAGATCCCCTATGGCTACACCTTC	CASSLTGAAKIPYGYTF	TRBD1	TRBV5-1	TRBJ1-2	-
TGCGCCAGCAGCCAAGATTTTAAGTACAGGGATACTGAAGCTTTCTTT	CASSQDFKYRDTEAFF	-	TRBV4-1	TRBJ1-1	-
TGTGCCAGCAGTTTAGGGCCCCAAGAGACCCAGTACTTC	CASSLGPQETQYF	-	TRBV5-1	TRBJ2-5	few
TGCGCCAGCAGCTTCGGGGGACAAAGCCTTAGCACAGATACGCAGTATTTT	CASSFGGQSLSTDTQYF	-	TRBV4-1	TRBJ2-3	-
TGCGCCAGCAGCTTGTCAGGGGACGGTCAGCCCCAGCATTTT	CASSLSGDGQPQHF	-	TRBV5-1	TRBJ1-5	-
TGTGCCAGCAGTTTAGGGGGGCGAATAGAAAAACTGTTTTTT	CASSLGGRIEKLFF	-	TRBV12-3/TRBV12-4	TRBJ1-4	few
TGTGCCAGCAGTTACTCTGTGACAGGGGGCCCGCATCAGCCCCAGCATTTT	CASSYSVTGGPHQPQHF	TRBD1	TRBV6-5	TRBJ1-5	-
TGCGCCAGCAGCCAAGATGCCGGTCCCCCTTGGGAGTATGGCTACACCTTC	CASSQDAGPPWEYGYTF	-	TRBV4-3	TRBJ1-2	-
TGTGCCAGCAGCTTATCCAGGGAAAATCAGCCCCAGCATTTT	CASSLSRENQPQHF	-	TRBV7-9	TRBJ1-5	few
TGTGCCATCAGTGAAAGGGGACCCCCTAGTTCACCCCTCCACTTT	CAISERGPPSSPLHF	-	TRBV10-3	TRBJ1-6	-
TGTGCCAGCAGTTTTGGGACTCCAGATACGCAGTATTTT	CASSFGTPDTQYF	-	TRBV12-3/TRBV12-4	TRBJ2-3	-